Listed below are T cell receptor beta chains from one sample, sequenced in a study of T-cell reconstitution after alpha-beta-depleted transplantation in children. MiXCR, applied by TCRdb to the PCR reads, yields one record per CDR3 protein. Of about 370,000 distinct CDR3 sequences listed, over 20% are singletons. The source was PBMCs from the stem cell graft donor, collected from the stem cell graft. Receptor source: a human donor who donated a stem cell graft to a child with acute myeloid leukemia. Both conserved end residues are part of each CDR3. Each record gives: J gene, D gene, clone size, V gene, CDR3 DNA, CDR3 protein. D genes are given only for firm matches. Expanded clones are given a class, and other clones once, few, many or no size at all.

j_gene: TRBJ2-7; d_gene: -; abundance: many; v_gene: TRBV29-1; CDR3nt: TGCAGCGTTGAAGATCGCGAGGGCGGCGAGCAGTACTTC; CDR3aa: CSVEDREGGEQYF
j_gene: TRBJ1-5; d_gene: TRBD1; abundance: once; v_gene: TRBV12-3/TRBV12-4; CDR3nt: TGTGCCAGCAGTCTGACAGGGGTGGTTTCGCCCCAGCATTTT; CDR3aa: CASSLTGVVSPQHF
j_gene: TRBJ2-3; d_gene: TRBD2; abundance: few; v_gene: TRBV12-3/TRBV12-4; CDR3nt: TGTGCCAGCAACCTTGGGGGAGGGACCTCGGTTACGCAGTATTTT; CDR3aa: CASNLGGGTSVTQYF
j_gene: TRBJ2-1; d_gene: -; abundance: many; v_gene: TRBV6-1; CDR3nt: TGTGCCAGCAGTACAGGGACTTCGTCCCTCAATGAGCAGTTCTTC; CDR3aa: CASSTGTSSLNEQFF
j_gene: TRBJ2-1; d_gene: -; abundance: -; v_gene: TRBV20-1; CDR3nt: TGCAGTGCTAGAGTGGGTACGAAGGGTGAGCAGTTCTTC; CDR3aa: CSARVGTKGEQFF
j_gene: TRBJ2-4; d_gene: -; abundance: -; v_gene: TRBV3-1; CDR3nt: TGTGCCAGCAGCCAAGACCCTACTAGTACCGACATTCAGTACTTC; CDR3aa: CASSQDPTSTDIQYF
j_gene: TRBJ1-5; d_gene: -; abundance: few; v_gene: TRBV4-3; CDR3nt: TGCGCCAGCAGCCAGGTCCTTTCCAGCAATCAGCCCCAGCATTTT; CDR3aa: CASSQVLSSNQPQHF
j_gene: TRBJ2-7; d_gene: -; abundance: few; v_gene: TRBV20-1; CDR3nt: TGCAGTGCTAGTCCCAGGTCCTCCTACGAGCAGTACTTC; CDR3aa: CSASPRSSYEQYF
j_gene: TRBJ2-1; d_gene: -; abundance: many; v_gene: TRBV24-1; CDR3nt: TGTGCCACCAGTGGAACTTATAGCCCGGTGGCCCTAAATGAGCAGTTCTTC; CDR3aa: CATSGTYSPVALNEQFF
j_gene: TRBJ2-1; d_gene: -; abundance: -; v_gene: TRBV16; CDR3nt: TGTGCCAGCAGCCACGCAGGGGTCGGGACCTACAATGAGCAGTTCTTC; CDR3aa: CASSHAGVGTYNEQFF
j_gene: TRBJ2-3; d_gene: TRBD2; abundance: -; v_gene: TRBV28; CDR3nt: TGTGCCAGCAGTTCCTACTTCTCGACTAGCGGGAGAGGGGAAAGCACAGATACGCAGTATTTT; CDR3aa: CASSSYFSTSGRGESTDTQYF
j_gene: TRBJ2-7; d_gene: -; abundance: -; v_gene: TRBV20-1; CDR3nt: TGCAGTGCTAACCAACAGGGAAGGTTAGACGAGCAGTACTTC; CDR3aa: CSANQQGRLDEQYF
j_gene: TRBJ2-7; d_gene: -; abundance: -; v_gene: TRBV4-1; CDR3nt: TGCGCCAGCAGCGCGGAAGCGGTCTCCTACGAGCAGTACTTC; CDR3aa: CASSAEAVSYEQYF
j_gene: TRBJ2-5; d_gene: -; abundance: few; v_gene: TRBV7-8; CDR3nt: TGTGCCAGCAGTTCTCCGGAGGAGCAGCAAGAGACCCAGTACTTC; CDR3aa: CASSSPEEQQETQYF
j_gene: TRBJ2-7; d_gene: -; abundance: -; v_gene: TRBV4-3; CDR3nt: TGCGCCAGCAGCCCCCAATGGGAGAGTACCTACGAGCAGTACTTC; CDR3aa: CASSPQWESTYEQYF
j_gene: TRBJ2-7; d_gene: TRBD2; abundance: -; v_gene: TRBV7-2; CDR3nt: TGTGCCAGCAGCTTTACTAGCGGATACGAGCAGTACTTC; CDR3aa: CASSFTSGYEQYF
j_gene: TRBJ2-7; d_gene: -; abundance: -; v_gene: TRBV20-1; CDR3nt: TGCAGTGCTAGTTGGCTGACTAGGGCTCTTACCTACGAGCAGTACTTC; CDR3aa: CSASWLTRALTYEQYF
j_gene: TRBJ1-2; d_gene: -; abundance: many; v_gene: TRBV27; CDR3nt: TGTGCCAGCAGTTTAGGACCGAACTATGGCTACACCTTC; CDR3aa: CASSLGPNYGYTF
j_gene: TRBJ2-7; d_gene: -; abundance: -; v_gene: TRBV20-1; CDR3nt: TGCAGTGCTTTTAAACAGGGTAATCGGCAGTACTTC; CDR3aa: CSAFKQGNRQYF
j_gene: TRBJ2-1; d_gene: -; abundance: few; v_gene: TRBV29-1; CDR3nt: TGCAGCGCCCGGGGGTCGGCCTACAATGAGCAGTTCTTC; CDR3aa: CSARGSAYNEQFF
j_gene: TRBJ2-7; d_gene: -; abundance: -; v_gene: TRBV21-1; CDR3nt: TGTGCCAGCAGGCGGGGGCCCGTCCCCTACGAGCAGTACTTC; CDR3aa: CASRRGPVPYEQYF
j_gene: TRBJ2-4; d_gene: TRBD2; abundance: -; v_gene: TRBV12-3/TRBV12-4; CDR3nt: TGTGCCAGCAGTTTAGAGGCGGGAGGGGCCAAAAACATTCAGTACTTC; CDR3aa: CASSLEAGGAKNIQYF
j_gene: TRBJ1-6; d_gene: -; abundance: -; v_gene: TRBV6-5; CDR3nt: TGTGCCAGCAGTTACGTCCCAGACAATTCACCCCTCCACTTT; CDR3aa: CASSYVPDNSPLHF
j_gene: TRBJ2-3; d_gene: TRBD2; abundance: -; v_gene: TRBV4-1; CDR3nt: TGCGCCAGCAGCCAAGGAGGGACTAGCGGAGATACGCAGTATTTT; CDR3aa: CASSQGGTSGDTQYF
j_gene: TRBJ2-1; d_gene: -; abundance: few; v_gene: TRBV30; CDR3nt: TGTGCCTGGAGTAAAGGTGGATCCTACAATGAGCAGTTCTTC; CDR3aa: CAWSKGGSYNEQFF
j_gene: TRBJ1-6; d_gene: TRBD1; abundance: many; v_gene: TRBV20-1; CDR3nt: TGCAGTGCTGGGACAGGGATCGACAATTCACCCCTCCACTTT; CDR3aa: CSAGTGIDNSPLHF
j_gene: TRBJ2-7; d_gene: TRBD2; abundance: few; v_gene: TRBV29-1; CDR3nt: TGCAGCGTCAACCCGGGACTAGACGACGAGCAGTACTTC; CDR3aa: CSVNPGLDDEQYF
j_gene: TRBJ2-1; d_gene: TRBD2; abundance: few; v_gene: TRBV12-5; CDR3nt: TGTGCTAGTGCCCCCGGGACTAGCGGCCTTAATGAGCAGTTCTTC; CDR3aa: CASAPGTSGLNEQFF
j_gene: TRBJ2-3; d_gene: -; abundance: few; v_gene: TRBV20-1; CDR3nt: TGCAGTGCTAGATCCTTTTCAGATACGCAGTATTTT; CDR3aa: CSARSFSDTQYF
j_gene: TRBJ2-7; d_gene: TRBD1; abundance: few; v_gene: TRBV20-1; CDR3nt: TGCAGTGCTAGTGCGGGGACAGGGACCTACGAGCAGTACTTC; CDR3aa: CSASAGTGTYEQYF
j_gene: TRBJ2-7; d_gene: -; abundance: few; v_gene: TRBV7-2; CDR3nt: TGTGCCAGCAGTCGAGAACGCACAGGGAAGGCCGAGCAGTACTTC; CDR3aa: CASSRERTGKAEQYF
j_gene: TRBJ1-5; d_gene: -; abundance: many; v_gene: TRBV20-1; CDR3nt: TGCAGTGCTAGAGGGCAGCCCAATCAGCCCCAGCATTTT; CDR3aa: CSARGQPNQPQHF
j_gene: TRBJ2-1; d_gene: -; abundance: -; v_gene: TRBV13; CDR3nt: TGTGCCAGCAGCCCGACAGCAGACAATGAGCAGTTCTTC; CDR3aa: CASSPTADNEQFF
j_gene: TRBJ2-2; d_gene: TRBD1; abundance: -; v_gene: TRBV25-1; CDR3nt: TGTGCCAGCACGTCAGGGGGCGATGCCGGGGAGCTGTTTTTT; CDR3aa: CASTSGGDAGELFF
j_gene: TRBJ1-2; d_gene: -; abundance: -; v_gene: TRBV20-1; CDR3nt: TGCAGTGCTAGCGCCGCGGGGGGCTATGGCTACACCTTC; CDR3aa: CSASAAGGYGYTF
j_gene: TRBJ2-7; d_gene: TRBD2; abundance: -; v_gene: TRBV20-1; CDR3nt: TGCAGTGCTTCGTACACTAGCGCCTTGGGGGAGCAGTACTTC; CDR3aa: CSASYTSALGEQYF
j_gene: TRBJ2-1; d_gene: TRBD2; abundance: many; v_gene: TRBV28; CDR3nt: TGTGCCAGCAGTTCCCCCTTAAAAACTAGCGGGAGAGGTGAGCAGTTCTTC; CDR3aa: CASSSPLKTSGRGEQFF
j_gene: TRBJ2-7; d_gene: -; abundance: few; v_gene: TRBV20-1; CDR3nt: TGCAGTGCTAGTATGACAGCCGACTACGAGCAGTACTTC; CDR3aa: CSASMTADYEQYF
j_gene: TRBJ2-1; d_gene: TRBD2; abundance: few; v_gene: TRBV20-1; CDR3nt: TGCAGTGCTGGGCCTAGCGGCCGCTCCTACAATGAGCAGTTCTTC; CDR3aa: CSAGPSGRSYNEQFF
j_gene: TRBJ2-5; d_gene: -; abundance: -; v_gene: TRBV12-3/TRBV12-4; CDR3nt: TGTGCCAGTAAAAGCGGACAAGAGACCCAGTACTTC; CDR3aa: CASKSGQETQYF
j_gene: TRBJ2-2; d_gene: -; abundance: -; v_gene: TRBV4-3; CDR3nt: TGCGCCAGCAGCCCTGGGGGAGCCTCGGCCGGGGAGCTGTTTTTT; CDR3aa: CASSPGGASAGELFF
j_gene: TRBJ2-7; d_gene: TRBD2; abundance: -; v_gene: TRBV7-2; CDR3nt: TGTGCCAGCAGCTTAACCCCTGGACTAGCGGGAAACGAGCAGTACTTC; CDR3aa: CASSLTPGLAGNEQYF
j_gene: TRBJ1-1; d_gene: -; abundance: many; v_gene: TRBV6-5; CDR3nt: TGTGCCAGCAGTTACTCTCGGGACACTGAAGCTTTCTTT; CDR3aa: CASSYSRDTEAFF
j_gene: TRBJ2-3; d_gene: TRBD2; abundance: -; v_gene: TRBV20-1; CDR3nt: TGCAGTGCTCCGGGGGGGAGCCTCACAGATACGCAGTATTTT; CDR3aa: CSAPGGSLTDTQYF
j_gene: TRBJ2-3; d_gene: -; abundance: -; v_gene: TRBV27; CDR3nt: TGTGCCAGCAGTTTTCGGACACCCAGCACAGATACGCAGTATTTT; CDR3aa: CASSFRTPSTDTQYF
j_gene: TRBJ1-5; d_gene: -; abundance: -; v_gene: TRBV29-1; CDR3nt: -; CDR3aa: CSVVGTGNQPRHF
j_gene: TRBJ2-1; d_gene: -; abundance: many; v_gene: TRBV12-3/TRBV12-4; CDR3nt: TGTGCCAGCAGTTTAGATACGGACAATGAGCAGTTCTTC; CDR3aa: CASSLDTDNEQFF
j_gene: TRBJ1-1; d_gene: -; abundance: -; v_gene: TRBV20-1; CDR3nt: TGCAGTGCTAGTCTCCCGGGAGGATGGAACACTGAAGCTTTCTTT; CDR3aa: CSASLPGGWNTEAFF
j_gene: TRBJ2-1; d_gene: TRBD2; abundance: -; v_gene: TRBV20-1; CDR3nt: TGCAGTGCAGGGAGGGAATATCCCCAGCACAATGAGCAGTTCTTC; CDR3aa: CSAGREYPQHNEQFF
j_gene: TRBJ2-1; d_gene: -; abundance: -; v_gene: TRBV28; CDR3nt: TGTGCCAGCAGTTTATCACTGAATGCCTACAATGAGCAGTTCTTC; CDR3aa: CASSLSLNAYNEQFF
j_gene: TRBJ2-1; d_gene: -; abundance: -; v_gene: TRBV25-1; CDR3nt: TGTGCCAGCAGTGACCCCTCCCGGGACAAGTCCTACAATGAGCAGTTCTTC; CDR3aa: CASSDPSRDKSYNEQFF
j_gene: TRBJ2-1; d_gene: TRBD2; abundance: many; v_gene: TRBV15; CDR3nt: TGTGCCACCAGCTCTAGCGGGAATGAGCAGTTCTTC; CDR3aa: CATSSSGNEQFF
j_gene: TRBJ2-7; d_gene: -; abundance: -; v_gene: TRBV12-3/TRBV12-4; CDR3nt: TGTGCCAGCAGTACAGGGTCAGTCTACGAGCAGTACTTC; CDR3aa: CASSTGSVYEQYF